This T cell receptor beta chain is drawn from a study of type 1 regulatory T cells. Study as a whole: T-allo10 is a Tr1-enriched, alloantigen-specific CD4 T cell product made in vitro.

A few counts support this clonotype. What it binds is not known. Graft donor-derived T-allo10 cells were described as host-alloantigen-specific, anergic, and alloantigen-specifically suppressive. TCRdb redid the calling of the reads with MiXCR, one entry per CDR3 protein. The table lists fewer than 70,000 distinct CDR3 sequences, about 60% of them singletons. Trimming shortened V by 7 bases and J by 1 base, and 16 bases separated the two germline ends. This CDR3 region has 16 residues. This receptor was taken from a human donor in good health. The chain carries TRBV6-7 and TRBJ2-2, with a possible D match to TRBD2 (6 bases). TRBV6-7 is placed among ORFs of uncertain function. Material for sequencing was cultured T cells, either the whole culture or a sorted T cell fraction (not recorded which). As to subset: Tr1-enriched cell product generated in vitro against host alloantigens. The CDR3 is CASTRPGGRNTGELFF. The CDR3 DNA is TGTGCCAGCACCCGTCCCGGGGGTAGGAACACCGGGGAGCTGTTTTTT.